The 16 T cell receptor beta chains in this list originate from one sample, sequenced in a study of PD-L1 blockade in urothelial cancer. Indicated time point: pretreatment peripheral blood. TCRdb's copy holds only in-frame clones and misses some; the assay was immunoSEQ multiplex PCR. This table holds tens of thousands of clones, approximately 80% found once. The sample consisted of PBMCs, taken around atezolizumab (anti-PD-L1) treatment. All receptors derive from a man between 65 and 85 years old with urothelial cancer.

The genes are TRBV7-2 and TRBJ2-7; perhaps TRBD1 as D (6 bases). Trimming stripped 5 bases from V and 2 bases from J, with 22 bases between. Per the germline V gene, CDR1 is SGHTA and CDR2 is FQGNSA. The CDR3 is 17 amino acids. CDR3 protein: CASSQTSSRGEPYEQYF. DNA of the CDR3: TGTGCCAGCAGCCAAACTAGTTCCAGGGGTGAGCCCTACGAGCAGTACTTC. Full variable domain (outside the CDR3, taken from reference TRBV7-2 and TRBJ2-7): GAGVSQSPSNKVTEKGKDVELRCDPISGHTALYWYRQSLGQGLEFLIYFQGNSAPDKSGLPSDRFSAERTGGSVSTLTIQRTQQEDSAVYLCASSQTSSRGEPYEQYFGPGTRLTVT.

The genes are TRBV5-4 and TRBJ1-2; D is perhaps TRBD1 (5 bases). The germline gives CDR1 SGHNT, CDR2 YYREEE (reference sequence). The ends were cut back, 0 bases at V and 7 bases at J, with 13 bases in the middle. The CDR3 is 14 amino acids. CDR3 loop: CASSLAGRVSGYTF. The CDR3 DNA reads as TGTGCCAGCAGCTTGGCGGGCAGGGTGAGTGGCTACACCTTC.

The chain recombines TRBV7-3 with TRBJ2-1, with 12 nucleotides matching TRBD2. This CDR3 has 15 amino acids. The junction had 2 bases not matched to a gene; V was cut back by 2 bases and J by 6 bases. Germline V gene sequence: CDR1 SGHTA, CDR2 FQGTGA. The CDR3 region is CASSLLAGGPNEQFF. The CDR3 nucleotides read TGTGCCAGCAGCTTACTAGCGGGAGGGCCCAATGAGCAGTTCTTC.

This clone was counted a single time. The chain employs TRBV6-5 and TRBJ1-2; a possible D gene is TRBD1 (6 bases). Deletions cut 1 base from V and 2 bases from J, with 14 bases between. CDR1 is MNHEY, CDR2 SVGAGI, per germline. There are 16 residues in the CDR3. The CDR3: CASSYLGGGLNYGYTF. The CDR3 bases are TGTGCCAGCAGTTACTTAGGGGGGGGGCTGAACTATGGCTACACCTTC.

This sequence joins TRBV7-3 and TRBJ2-2; a weak D match, TRBD2 (6 bases). This CDR3 contains 17 residues. Germline V gene sequence: CDR1 SGHTA, CDR2 FQGTGA. The V and J ends lost 0 bases and 7 bases respectively, with 18 bases between them. The CDR3 bases are TGTGCCAGCAGCTTAACGTCCCTCGACGGGAGTGGCGGGGAGCTGTTTTTT. This translates into CASSLTSLDGSGGELFF.

The chain links TRBV7-6 to TRBJ2-1, with 10 positions matching TRBD2. V was clipped by 6 bases and J by 0 bases; unmatched bases: 11. This CDR3 is 18 amino acids long. Germline-derived CDR1 and CDR2 are SGHVS and FNYEAQ. This CDR3 reads CASSALSGGQSSYNEQFF. DNA of the CDR3: TGTGCCAGCAGTGCCCTTAGCGGGGGGCAGAGCTCCTACAATGAGCAGTTCTTC.

The V and J genes are TRBV6-1 and TRBJ2-1; TRBD2 agrees at 11 bases. V lost 4 bases, J lost 8 bases, and 10 bases stayed unmatched. The germline gives CDR1 MNHNS, CDR2 SASEGT. This CDR3 comprises 16 residues. The CDR3 protein is CASSAITSGRSDEQFF. As DNA, the CDR3 is TGTGCCAGCAGTGCCATTACTAGCGGGAGATCCGATGAGCAGTTCTTC.

This chain links TRBV30 with TRBJ2-1, with 8 positions matching TRBD2. V lost 4 bases to trimming and J lost 9 bases; unmatched junction nucleotides: 14. This CDR3 is 15 amino acids long. Germline loops: CDR1 GTSNPN, CDR2 SVGIG (reference sequence). The CDR3 DNA reads TGTGCCTGGATGGGGGGGAGCGGGAGTCAGGGTGAGCAGTTCTTC. Translation: CAWMGGSGSQGEQFF.

The rearrangement joins TRBV11-2 to TRBJ1-3, with D possibly matching TRBD1 (5 bases). V lost 0 bases, J lost 2 bases, and 17 bases lay in between. This CDR3 is 18 amino acids long. Germline CDR1 is SGHAT and CDR2 is FQNNGV. The CDR3 is CASSLDRWGRAPGNTIYF. For the CDR3, the DNA is TGTGCCAGCAGCTTAGATCGGTGGGGGAGGGCTCCTGGAAACACCATATATTTT.

About this clone itself: Within the sample, other DNA sequences also encode this same CDR3. The V and J genes are TRBV6-5 and TRBJ1-2; weak D call: TRBD1 (6 bases). The V and J ends lost 5 bases and 4 bases respectively, with 11 bases between them. The germline gives CDR1 MNHEY, CDR2 SVGAGI. The CDR3 extends over 13 amino acids. CDR3 DNA sequence: TGTGCCAGCAGTAGGGGGGGGGTCTATGGCTACACCTTC. Translation gives CASSRGGVYGYTF.

The V and J genes are TRBV10-3 and TRBJ1-1; D gene ambiguous. Per germline, CDR1 ENHRY and CDR2 SYGVKD. V shed 6 bases and J shed 1 base, with 18 bases lying between them. The CDR3 loop spans 16 amino acids. CDR3 in amino acids: CAISEDVEGTNTEAFF. CDR3 sequence (DNA): TGTGCCATCAGCGAAGACGTAGAGGGAACGAACACTGAAGCTTTCTTT.

CDR3 DNA sequence: TGCGCCAGCAGCCAGACCCCGACAGGGGAGACTGAAGCTTTCTTT. It specifies CASSQTPTGETEAFF. V and J are TRBV5-1 and TRBJ1-1; 8 positions match TRBD1. The germline CDR1 and CDR2 sequences are SGHRS and YFSETQ. The CDR3 consists of 15 residues. V lost 4 bases, J lost 5 bases, and 10 bases stayed unmatched.

CDR3 protein: CASSFRAGGTGELFF. In nucleotides, the CDR3 is TGTGCCAGCAGCTTTAGGGCAGGGGGTACCGGGGAGCTGTTTTTT. The chain links TRBV7-3 to TRBJ2-2; 7 bases agree with TRBD1. With V trimmed by 3 bases and J by 5 bases, 6 bases remained unmatched. Germline V gene sequence: CDR1 SGHTA, CDR2 FQGTGA. This CDR3 has 15 amino acids. The full variable domain, rest sourced from reference TRBV7-3 and TRBJ2-2, is GAGVSQTPSNKVTEKGKYVELRCDPISGHTALYWYRQSLGQGPEFLIYFQGTGAADDSGLPNDRFFAVRPEGSVSTLKIQRTERGDSAVYLCASSFRAGGTGELFFGEGSRLTVL.

This chain connects TRBV5-4 to TRBJ2-3, with TRBD2 matching 7 bases. The CDR3 is 15 residues long. Germline V lookup: CDR1 SGHNT, CDR2 YYREEE (reference sequence). V lost 4 bases, J lost 6 bases, and 11 bases stayed unmatched. CDR3 region: CASSLVRGSVDTQYF. In DNA, the CDR3 is TGTGCCAGCAGCCTGGTGCGGGGGAGTGTTGATACGCAGTATTTT. The full variable domain, rest sourced from reference TRBV5-4 and TRBJ2-3, is ETGVTQSPTHLIKTRGQQVTLRCSSQSGHNTVSWYQQALGQGPQFIFQYYREEENGRGNFPPRFSGLQFPNYSSELNVNALELDDSALYLCASSLVRGSVDTQYFGPGTRLTVL.

V usage is TRBV27 and J usage is TRBJ1-1; the D gene is possibly TRBD1 (6 bases). Germline CDR1 and CDR2: MNHEY and SMNVEV (reference sequence). The CDR3 runs 14 residues. V was pared by 3 bases and J by 1 base, with 9 bases between. CDR3 nucleotides: TGTGCCAGCAGTTTTGCGGGGGCGAACACTGAAGCTTTCTTT. Residues: CASSFAGANTEAFF.

The rearrangement joins TRBV7-8 to TRBJ2-3, with 8 bases matching TRBD2. Per the germline V gene, CDR1 is SGHVS and CDR2 is FQNEAQ. V lost 1 base and J lost 1; bases outside the gene matches: 10. The CDR3 runs 18 residues. The CDR3 DNA sequence: TGTGCCAGCAGCTTAGTTTCGTCGGGAGGGCGGGGCACAGATACGCAGTATTTT. This sequence encodes CASSLVSSGGRGTDTQYF.